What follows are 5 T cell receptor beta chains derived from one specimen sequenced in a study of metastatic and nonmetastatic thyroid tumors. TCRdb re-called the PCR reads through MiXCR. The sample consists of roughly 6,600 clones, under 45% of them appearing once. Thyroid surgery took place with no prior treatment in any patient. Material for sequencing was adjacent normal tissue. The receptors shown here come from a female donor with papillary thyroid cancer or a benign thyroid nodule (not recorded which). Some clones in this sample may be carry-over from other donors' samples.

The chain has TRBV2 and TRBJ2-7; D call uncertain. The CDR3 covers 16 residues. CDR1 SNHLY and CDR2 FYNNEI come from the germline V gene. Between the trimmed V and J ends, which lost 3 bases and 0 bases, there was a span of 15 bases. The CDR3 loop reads CASSDVGTISSYEQYF. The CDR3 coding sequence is TGTGCCAGCAGTGATGTTGGTACAATTAGCTCCTACGAGCAGTACTTC.

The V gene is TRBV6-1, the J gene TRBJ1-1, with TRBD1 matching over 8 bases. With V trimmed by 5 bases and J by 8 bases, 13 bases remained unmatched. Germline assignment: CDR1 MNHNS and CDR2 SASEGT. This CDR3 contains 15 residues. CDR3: CASSPQDRVIFEAFF. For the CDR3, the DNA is TGTGCCAGCAGTCCCCAGGACAGGGTTATTTTCGAAGCTTTCTTT.

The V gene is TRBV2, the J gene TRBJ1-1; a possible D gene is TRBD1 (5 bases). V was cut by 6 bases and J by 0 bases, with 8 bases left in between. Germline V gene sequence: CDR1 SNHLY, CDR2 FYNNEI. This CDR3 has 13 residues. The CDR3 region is CASRGDMNTEAFF. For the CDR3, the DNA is TGTGCCAGCAGGGGGGATATGAACACTGAAGCTTTCTTT.

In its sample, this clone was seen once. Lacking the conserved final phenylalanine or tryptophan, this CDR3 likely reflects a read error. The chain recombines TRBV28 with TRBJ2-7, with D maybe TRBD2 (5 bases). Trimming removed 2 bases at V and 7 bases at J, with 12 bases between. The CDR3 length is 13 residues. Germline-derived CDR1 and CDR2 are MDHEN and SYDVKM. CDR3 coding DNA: TGTGCCAGCAGTTTAGGGTCAGCGGTGGAGCAGTACTAC. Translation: CASSLGSAVEQYY.

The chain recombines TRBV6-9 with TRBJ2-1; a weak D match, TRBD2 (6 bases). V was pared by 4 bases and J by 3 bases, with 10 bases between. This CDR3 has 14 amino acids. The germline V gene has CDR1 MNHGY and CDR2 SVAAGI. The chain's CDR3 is CASSSGVIYNEQFF. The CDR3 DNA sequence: TGTGCCAGCAGTTCGGGAGTGATCTACAATGAGCAGTTCTTC.